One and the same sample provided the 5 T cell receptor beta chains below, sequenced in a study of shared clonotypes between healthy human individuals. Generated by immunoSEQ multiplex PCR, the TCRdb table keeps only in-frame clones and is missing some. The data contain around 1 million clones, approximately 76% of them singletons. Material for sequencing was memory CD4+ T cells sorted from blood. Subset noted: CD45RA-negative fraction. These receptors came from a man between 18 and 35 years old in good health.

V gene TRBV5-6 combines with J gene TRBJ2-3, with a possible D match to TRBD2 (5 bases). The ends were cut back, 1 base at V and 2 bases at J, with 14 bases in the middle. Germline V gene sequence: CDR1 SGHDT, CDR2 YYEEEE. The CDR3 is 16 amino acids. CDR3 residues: CASSLYVGETTDTQYF. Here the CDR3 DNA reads TGTGCCAGCAGCTTGTATGTGGGAGAGACCACAGATACGCAGTATTTT. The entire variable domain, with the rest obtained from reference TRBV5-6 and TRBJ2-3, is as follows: DAGVTQSPTHLIKTRGQQVTLRCSPKSGHDTVSWYQQALGQGPQFIFQYYEEEERQRGNFPDRFSGHQFPNYSSELNVNALLLGDSALYLCASSLYVGETTDTQYFGPGTRLTVL.

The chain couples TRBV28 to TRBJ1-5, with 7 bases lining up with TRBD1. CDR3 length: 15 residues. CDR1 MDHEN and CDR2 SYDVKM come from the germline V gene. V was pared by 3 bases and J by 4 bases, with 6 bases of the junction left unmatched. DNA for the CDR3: TGTGCCAGCAGTTTGGTGGGACAGAAGAATCAGCCCCAGCATTTT. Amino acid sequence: CASSLVGQKNQPQHF.

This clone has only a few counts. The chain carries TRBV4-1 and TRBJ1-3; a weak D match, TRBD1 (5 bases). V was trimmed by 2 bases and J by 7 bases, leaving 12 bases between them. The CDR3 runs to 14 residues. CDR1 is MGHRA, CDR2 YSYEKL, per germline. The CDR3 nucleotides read TGCGCCAGCAGCCAACTACAGGTCGCCAACACCATATATTTT. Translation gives CASSQLQVANTIYF.

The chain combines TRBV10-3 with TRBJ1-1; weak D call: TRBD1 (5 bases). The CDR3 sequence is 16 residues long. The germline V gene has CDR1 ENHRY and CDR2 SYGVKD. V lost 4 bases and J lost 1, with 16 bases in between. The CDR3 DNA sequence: TGTGCCATCAGTGGGGGTGGGGGTCGGCAGAACACTGAAGCTTTCTTT. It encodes CAISGGGGRQNTEAFF.

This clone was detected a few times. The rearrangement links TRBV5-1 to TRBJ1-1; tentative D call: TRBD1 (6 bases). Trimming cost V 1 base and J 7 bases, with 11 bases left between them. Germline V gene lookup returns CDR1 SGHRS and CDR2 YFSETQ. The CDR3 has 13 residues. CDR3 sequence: CASSLWGQSEAFF. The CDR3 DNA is TGCGCCAGCAGCTTGTGGGGACAAAGTGAAGCTTTCTTT. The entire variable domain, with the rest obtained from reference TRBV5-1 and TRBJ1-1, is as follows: KAGVTQTPRYLIKTRGQQVTLSCSPISGHRSVSWYQQTPGQGLQFLFEYFSETQRNKGNFPGRFSGRQFSNSRSEMNVSTLELGDSALYLCASSLWGQSEAFFGQGTRLTVV.